The clone carrying this T cell receptor gamma chain was seen many times. Its antigen is unidentified. The record originates from a study of gamma delta lymphoproliferative disorders and STAT genes. Study-wide context: Delta libraries were made per EuroClonality-NGS working group procedure.

Study findings and constraints: Patient gamma repertoires clustered apart from healthy controls; delta did not.

PBMCs from patients and controls supplied the genomic DNA for sequencing. CDR1 GITISATS and CDR2 ISYDGTV come from the germline V gene (reference sequence). Unmatched junction bases numbered 1, after V lost 5 bases and J lost 3 bases. This CDR3 contains 11 residues. TCRdb ran CATT on the multiplex PCR reads. Here the sample spans about 4,100 gamma-chain clones, about 6.5% being singletons. The sample taken for sequencing was blood. The rearrangement links TRGV9 to TRGJ1 or TRGJ2. No J segment appears in TCRdb, so it was assigned here by matching the sequence to germline. The receptor was isolated from a human donor in good health. CDR3 sequence: CALWGYYKKLF. The CDR3 coding sequence is TGTGCCTTGTGGGGTTATTATAAGAAACTCTTT.